This entry lists 5 T cell receptor beta chains sequenced from one sample in a study of blood T cells in healthy people across ages. The use of a sample-barcoded 5' primer and a J-beta primer mix characterized a second PCR of 7 to 11 cycles. One entry per CDR3 protein results from TCRdb running MiXCR on the 5' RACE reads. The sample has about 1.5 million distinct CDR3 sequences; approximately 43% are singletons. Material for sequencing was blood. These TCRs come from a young woman in good health.

This chain joins TRBV5-1 and TRBJ2-1; D ambiguous. This CDR3 region has 15 residues. V was trimmed by 0 bases and J by 7 bases, leaving 14 bases between them. Germline V gene lookup returns CDR1 SGHRS and CDR2 YFSETQ. Written as DNA, the CDR3 is TGCGCCAGCAGCTTGGGCGGTAGGGCGACAAATGAGCAGTTCTTC. It encodes CASSLGGRATNEQFF.

This clonotype was observed a handful of times. V gene TRBV20-1 combines with J gene TRBJ2-3, with D possibly matching TRBD1 (5 bases). Trimming removed 3 bases at V and 4 bases at J, with 11 bases between. The CDR3 runs to 13 residues. The V gene's germline CDR1 is DFQATT and CDR2 SNEGSKA (reference sequence). Written as DNA, the CDR3 is TGCAGTGCTAGCATCGGACATTCAGATACGCAGTATTTT. Protein sequence: CSASIGHSDTQYF.

This clonotype was counted between two and nine times. The CDR3 region is CSVVLHLNTEAFF. Written as DNA, the CDR3 is TGCAGCGTTGTGTTACATTTGAACACTGAAGCTTTCTTT. The V and J genes are TRBV29-1 and TRBJ1-1; D not certain. CDR3 size: 13 residues. The germline gives CDR1 SQVTM, CDR2 ANQGSEA. The V end lost 4 bases, the J end lost 0 bases, and 9 bases lay between the germline ends. Combining the CDR3 with reference TRBV29-1 and TRBJ1-1 gives the whole variable domain SAVISQKPSRDICQRGTSLTIQCQVDSQVTMMFWYRQQPGQSLTLIATANQGSEATYESGFVIDKFPISRPNLTFSTLTVSNMSPEDSSIYLCSVVLHLNTEAFFGQGTRLTVV.

The V gene is TRBV10-3, the J gene TRBJ1-2; D is ambiguous. Trimming took 6 bases from V and 4 from J, leaving 12 bases between them. The CDR3 has 13 residues. Germline CDR1 reads ENHRY; CDR2 reads SYGVKD. CDR3 in amino acids: CAISATEFYGYTF. For the CDR3, the DNA is TGTGCCATCAGCGCAACAGAGTTCTATGGCTACACCTTC.

The rearrangement uses TRBV7-9 and TRBJ1-1; D is perhaps TRBD1 (5 bases). Trimming pared 5 bases from V and 3 bases from J, leaving 16 bases between. The CDR3 totals 15 residues. CDR1 is SEHNR and CDR2 is FQNEAQ in the germline V gene (reference sequence). This CDR3 reads CASSAGTGSYTEAFF. The CDR3 coding sequence is TGTGCCAGCAGCGCAGGAACAGGTTCCTACACTGAAGCTTTCTTT.